This TCR beta chain is from a study of regulatory T cells in long-lasting Graves disease. This clonotype showed up just once. At one end the junction does not follow the germline gene, possibly because of a read error. Time point denoted: newly diagnosed GD, antithyroid drugs for less than 3 months. The TCR library used RNA extracted from PBMCs. Arm-PCR of CDR3 regions and iRepertoire HTBI primers were the basis on which TCR beta libraries were built. TCRdb independently ran MiXCR on the multiplex PCR reads; one entry per CDR3 protein. This sample has about 450,000 distinct CDR3 sequences, with around 17% found just once. This CDR3 is built from 15 residues. The germline V gene encodes CDR1 SGHRS and CDR2 YFSETQ. The same sample was also studied in work on T cells in Graves' hyperthyroidism and ophthalmopathy. This second report adds: In the first-round RT-PCR of the TCR CDR3, the HTBI primer set was used.

Material: peripheral blood mononuclear cells (PBMCs), obtained at new diagnosis, from a patient treated with antithyroid drugs. The chain recombines TRBV5-1 with TRBJ2-2; 8 bases match TRBD2. The source of this sequence is a woman aged 25-40 years with Graves disease. The CDR3 sequence is CASSSGNKNTGELSF. In nucleotides, the CDR3 is TGCGCCAGCAGTAGCGGGAATAAGAACACCGGGGAGCTGTCTTTT.